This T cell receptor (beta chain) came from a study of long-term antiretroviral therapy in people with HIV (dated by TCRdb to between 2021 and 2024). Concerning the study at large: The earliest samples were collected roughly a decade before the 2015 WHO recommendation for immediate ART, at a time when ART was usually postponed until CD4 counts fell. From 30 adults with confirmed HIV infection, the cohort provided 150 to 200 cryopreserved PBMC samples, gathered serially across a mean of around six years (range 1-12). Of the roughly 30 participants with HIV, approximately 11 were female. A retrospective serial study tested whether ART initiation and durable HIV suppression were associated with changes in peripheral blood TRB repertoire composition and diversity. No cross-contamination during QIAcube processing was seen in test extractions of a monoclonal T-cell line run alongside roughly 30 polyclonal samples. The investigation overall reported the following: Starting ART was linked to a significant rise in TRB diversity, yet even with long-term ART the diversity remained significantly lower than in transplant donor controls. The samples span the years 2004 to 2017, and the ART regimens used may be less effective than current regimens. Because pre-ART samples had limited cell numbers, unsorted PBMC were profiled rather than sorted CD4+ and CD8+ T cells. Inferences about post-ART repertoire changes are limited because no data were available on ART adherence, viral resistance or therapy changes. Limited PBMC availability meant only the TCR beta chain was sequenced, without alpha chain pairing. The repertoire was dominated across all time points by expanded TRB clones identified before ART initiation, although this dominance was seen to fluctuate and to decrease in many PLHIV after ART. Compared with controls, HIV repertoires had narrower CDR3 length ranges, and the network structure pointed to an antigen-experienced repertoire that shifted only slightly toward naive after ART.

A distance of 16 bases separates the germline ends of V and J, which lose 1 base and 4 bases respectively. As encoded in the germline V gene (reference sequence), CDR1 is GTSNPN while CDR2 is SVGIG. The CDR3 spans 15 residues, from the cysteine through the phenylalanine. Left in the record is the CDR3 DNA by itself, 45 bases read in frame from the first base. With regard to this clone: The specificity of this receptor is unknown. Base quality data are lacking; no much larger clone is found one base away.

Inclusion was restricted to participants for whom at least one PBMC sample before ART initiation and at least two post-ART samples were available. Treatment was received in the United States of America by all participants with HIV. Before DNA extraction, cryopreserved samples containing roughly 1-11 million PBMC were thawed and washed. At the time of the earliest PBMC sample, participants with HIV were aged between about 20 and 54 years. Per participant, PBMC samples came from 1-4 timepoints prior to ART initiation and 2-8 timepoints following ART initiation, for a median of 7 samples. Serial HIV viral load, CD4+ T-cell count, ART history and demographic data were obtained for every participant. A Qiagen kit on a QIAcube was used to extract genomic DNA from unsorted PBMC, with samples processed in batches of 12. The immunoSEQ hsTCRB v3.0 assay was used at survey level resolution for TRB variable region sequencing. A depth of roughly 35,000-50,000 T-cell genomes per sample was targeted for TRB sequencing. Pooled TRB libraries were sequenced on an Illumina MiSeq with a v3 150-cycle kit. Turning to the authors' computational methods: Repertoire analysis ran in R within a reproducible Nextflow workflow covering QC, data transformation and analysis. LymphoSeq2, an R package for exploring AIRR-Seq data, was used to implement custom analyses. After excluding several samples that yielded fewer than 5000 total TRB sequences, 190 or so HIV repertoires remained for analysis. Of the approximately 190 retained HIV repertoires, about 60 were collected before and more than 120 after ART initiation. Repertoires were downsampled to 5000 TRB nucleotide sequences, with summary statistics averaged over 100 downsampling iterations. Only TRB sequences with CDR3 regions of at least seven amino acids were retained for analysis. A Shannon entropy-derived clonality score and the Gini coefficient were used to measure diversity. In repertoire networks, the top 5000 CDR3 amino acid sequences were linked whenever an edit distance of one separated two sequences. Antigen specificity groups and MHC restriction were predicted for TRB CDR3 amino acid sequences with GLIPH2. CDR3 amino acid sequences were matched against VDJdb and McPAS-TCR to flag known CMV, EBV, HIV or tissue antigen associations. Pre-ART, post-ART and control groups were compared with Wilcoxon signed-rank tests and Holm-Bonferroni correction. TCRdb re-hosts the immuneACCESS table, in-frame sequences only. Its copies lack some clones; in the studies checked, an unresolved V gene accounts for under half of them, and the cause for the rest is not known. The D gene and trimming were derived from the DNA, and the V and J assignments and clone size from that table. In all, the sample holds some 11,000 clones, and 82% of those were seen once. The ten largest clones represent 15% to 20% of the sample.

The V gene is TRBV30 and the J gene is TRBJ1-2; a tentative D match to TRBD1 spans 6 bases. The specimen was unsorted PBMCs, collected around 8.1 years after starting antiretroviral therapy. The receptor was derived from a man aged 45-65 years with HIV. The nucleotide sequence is TGTGCCTGGAGTGGCGGGGCAGGGGCATCCTATGGCTACACCTTC. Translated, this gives CAWSGGAGASYGYTF.